Listed below are T cell receptor beta chains from one sample, sequenced in a study of cytomegalovirus exposure and HLA in healthy donors. Sequencing used immunoSEQ multiplex PCR; TCRdb keeps in-frame clones, though not all of them. The sample has fewer than 300,000 clones, 80% seen once; the top ten hold about 0.28%. Material: PBMCs. The receptors were sampled from a girl aged 2 to 9 in good health and CMV-seronegative. Each CDR3 is given with its conserved first and last residue. Each record gives: CDR3 protein, CDR3 DNA, D gene, J gene, V gene, clone size. D genes are given only for firm matches. For some rows the clone size is stated as once, few or many, or as a class when expanded; others skip it.

CDR3 protein: CASRTDRGRGASYEQYF; CDR3 DNA: TGTGCCAGCAGAACGGACAGGGGAAGGGGGGCCTCCTACGAGCAGTACTTC; D gene: TRBD1; J gene: TRBJ2-7; V gene: TRBV28; clone size: .
CDR3 protein: CSATQSGVNTEAFF; CDR3 DNA: TGCAGCGCCACCCAGAGCGGGGTAAACACTGAAGCTTTCTTT; D gene: .; J gene: TRBJ1-1; V gene: TRBV29-1; clone size: .
CDR3 protein: CASRTASGGSYEQYF; CDR3 DNA: TGTGCCAGTAGAACCGCTAGCGGGGGCTCCTACGAGCAGTACTTC; D gene: TRBD2; J gene: TRBJ2-7; V gene: TRBV19; clone size: .
CDR3 protein: CASSVYSGFSYNEQFF; CDR3 DNA: TGTGCCAGCAGCGTATATAGCGGGTTTTCCTACAATGAGCAGTTCTTC; D gene: TRBD2; J gene: TRBJ2-1; V gene: TRBV9; clone size: few
CDR3 protein: CASSVTGGRGKDGYTF; CDR3 DNA: TGTGCCAGCAGCGTAACAGGGGGCCGGGGGAAAGATGGCTACACCTTC; D gene: TRBD1; J gene: TRBJ1-2; V gene: TRBV7-3; clone size: few
CDR3 protein: CASSQDNGGLAGTGNRDNEQFF; CDR3 DNA: TGTGCCAGCAGCCAAGATAACGGGGGACTAGCGGGAACCGGGAACAGGGACAATGAGCAGTTCTTC; D gene: TRBD2; J gene: TRBJ2-1; V gene: TRBV4-2; clone size: once
CDR3 protein: CASSQGRDRNSPLHF; CDR3 DNA: TGCGCCAGCAGCCAAGGTCGAGACAGAAATTCACCCCTCCACTTT; D gene: .; J gene: TRBJ1-6; V gene: TRBV4-1; clone size: .
CDR3 protein: CASSLNPTSGHNEQFF; CDR3 DNA: TGCGCCAGCAGCCTAAACCCGACTAGCGGACACAATGAGCAGTTCTTC; D gene: TRBD2; J gene: TRBJ2-1; V gene: TRBV10-1; clone size: .
CDR3 protein: CASSRYSYRVAKNIQYF; CDR3 DNA: TGTGCCAGCAGTCGATACTCTTACAGGGTTGCCAAAAACATTCAGTACTTC; D gene: .; J gene: TRBJ2-4; V gene: TRBV27; clone size: .
CDR3 protein: CASSLLGGYEQYF; CDR3 DNA: TGTGCCAGCAGCTTATTAGGCGGCTACGAGCAGTACTTC; D gene: .; J gene: TRBJ2-7; V gene: TRBV7-9; clone size: .
CDR3 protein: CASRKSEGFGYTF; CDR3 DNA: TGTGCCAGCAGGAAGTCGGAGGGATTCGGCTACACCTTC; D gene: .; J gene: TRBJ1-2; V gene: TRBV6-1; clone size: .
CDR3 protein: CASSPQAGGPTDTQYF; CDR3 DNA: TGTGCCAGCTCACCACAAGCGGGAGGGCCGACAGATACGCAGTATTTT; D gene: TRBD2; J gene: TRBJ2-3; V gene: TRBV18; clone size: .
CDR3 protein: CASSGFERAGPGRHGYTF; CDR3 DNA: TGTGCCAGCAGTGGCTTCGAACGTGCGGGCCCTGGGCGCCATGGCTACACCTTC; D gene: .; J gene: TRBJ1-2; V gene: TRBV6-1; clone size: .
CDR3 protein: CATSHNLRGGYTF; CDR3 DNA: TGTGCCACCTCACACAACCTTCGAGGCGGCTACACCTTC; D gene: .; J gene: TRBJ1-2; V gene: TRBV27; clone size: few
CDR3 protein: CASRQGESSYNSPLHF; CDR3 DNA: TGCGCCAGCAGACAGGGTGAGAGCTCCTATAATTCACCCCTCCACTTT; D gene: .; J gene: TRBJ1-6; V gene: TRBV5-1; clone size: .
CDR3 protein: CASSVPGLYSYNEQFF; CDR3 DNA: TGTGCCAGCAGCGTTCCGGGACTATACTCCTACAATGAGCAGTTCTTC; D gene: TRBD2; J gene: TRBJ2-1; V gene: TRBV9; clone size: .
CDR3 protein: CASSEAGEYYNEQFF; CDR3 DNA: TGTGCCAGCAGCGAAGCGGGGGAGTACTACAATGAGCAGTTCTTC; D gene: TRBD2; J gene: TRBJ2-1; V gene: TRBV9; clone size: .
CDR3 protein: CASSQSQTGPVEQYF; CDR3 DNA: TGCGCCAGCAGCCAATCACAGACAGGGCCGGTCGAGCAGTACTTC; D gene: TRBD1; J gene: TRBJ2-7; V gene: TRBV4-1; clone size: .
CDR3 protein: CASRRAGGTTDTQYF; CDR3 DNA: TGTGCCAGCAGACGGGCGGGGGGAACCACAGATACGCAGTATTTT; D gene: TRBD2; J gene: TRBJ2-3; V gene: TRBV13; clone size: .
CDR3 protein: CASRLQGYEQYF; CDR3 DNA: TGTGCCAGCAGGCTACAGGGATACGAGCAGTACTTC; D gene: .; J gene: TRBJ2-7; V gene: TRBV28; clone size: .
CDR3 protein: CASSLGTVSGNTIYF; CDR3 DNA: TGTGCCAGCAGCTTGGGGACAGTCTCTGGAAACACCATATATTTT; D gene: TRBD1; J gene: TRBJ1-3; V gene: TRBV6-6; clone size: few
CDR3 protein: CASSAGASYGYTF; CDR3 DNA: TGTGCCAGCAGTGCAGGGGCGAGCTATGGCTACACCTTC; D gene: .; J gene: TRBJ1-2; V gene: TRBV2; clone size: .
CDR3 protein: CAVSRNVNQPQHF; CDR3 DNA: TGTGCCGTTAGCCGTAACGTCAATCAGCCCCAGCATTTT; D gene: .; J gene: TRBJ1-5; V gene: TRBV6-6; clone size: .
CDR3 protein: CSSSLGSRTYNSPLHF; CDR3 DNA: TGTTCCAGCAGCTTAGGTTCCAGGACCTATAATTCACCCCTCCACTTT; D gene: .; J gene: TRBJ1-6; V gene: TRBV7-9; clone size: .
CDR3 protein: CAARAGAEDGYTF; CDR3 DNA: TGTGCCGCACGGGCAGGGGCTGAAGATGGCTACACCTTC; D gene: .; J gene: TRBJ1-2; V gene: TRBV19; clone size: .
CDR3 protein: CSSSLMGQSLRNEQYF; CDR3 DNA: TGTTCCAGCAGCTTAATGGGACAGTCTCTCCGCAACGAGCAGTACTTC; D gene: TRBD1; J gene: TRBJ2-7; V gene: TRBV7-9; clone size: .
CDR3 protein: CASTAGPYTAYEQYF; CDR3 DNA: TGTGCCAGCACCGCGGGACCTTACACAGCCTACGAGCAGTACTTC; D gene: .; J gene: TRBJ2-7; V gene: TRBV2; clone size: .
CDR3 protein: CASSLEGLVSYNEQFF; CDR3 DNA: TGCGCCAGCAGCTTGGAGGGACTAGTCTCCTACAATGAGCAGTTCTTC; D gene: TRBD2; J gene: TRBJ2-1; V gene: TRBV5-1; clone size: few
CDR3 protein: CASSLSGQHYGYTF; CDR3 DNA: TGTGCCAGCAGCTTATCGGGTCAGCACTATGGCTACACCTTC; D gene: .; J gene: TRBJ1-2; V gene: TRBV11-2; clone size: .
CDR3 protein: CASSGSRGANTEAFF; CDR3 DNA: TGCGCCAGCAGCGGCTCCCGGGGGGCGAACACTGAAGCTTTCTTT; D gene: .; J gene: TRBJ1-1; V gene: TRBV5-1; clone size: few
CDR3 protein: CSVEGTTGGSYNEQFF; CDR3 DNA: TGCAGCGTTGAAGGAACGACAGGGGGATCCTACAATGAGCAGTTCTTC; D gene: TRBD1; J gene: TRBJ2-1; V gene: TRBV29-1; clone size: .
CDR3 protein: CASSPRGQVNQPQHF; CDR3 DNA: TGCGCCAGCAGCCCTAGGGGACAGGTCAATCAGCCCCAGCATTTT; D gene: TRBD1; J gene: TRBJ1-5; V gene: TRBV4-1; clone size: .
CDR3 protein: CASSERTGGGYTF; CDR3 DNA: TGTGCCAGCAGCGAGAGGACAGGGGGCGGCTACACCTTC; D gene: TRBD1; J gene: TRBJ1-2; V gene: TRBV7-3; clone size: .
CDR3 protein: CASSPPGRVGNTIYF; CDR3 DNA: TGTGCCAGCTCACCACCTGGCAGGGTTGGAAACACCATATATTTT; D gene: .; J gene: TRBJ1-3; V gene: TRBV18; clone size: .
CDR3 protein: CASSRRTGRTEAFF; CDR3 DNA: TGTGCCAGCAGTCGAAGGACAGGGAGGACTGAAGCTTTCTTT; D gene: TRBD1; J gene: TRBJ1-1; V gene: TRBV6-5; clone size: .
CDR3 protein: CATQGQGGSPLHF; CDR3 DNA: TGTGCCACCCAAGGACAGGGGGGTTCACCCCTCCACTTT; D gene: TRBD1; J gene: TRBJ1-6; V gene: TRBV19; clone size: .
CDR3 protein: CASSLRGYYVGEQFF; CDR3 DNA: TGTGCCAGCAGCTTAAGGGGGTATTACGTGGGAGAGCAGTTCTTC; D gene: .; J gene: TRBJ2-1; V gene: TRBV7-2; clone size: .
CDR3 protein: CATSRDFGQGGRVDTEAFF; CDR3 DNA: TGTGCCACCAGCAGGGACTTTGGACAGGGGGGTCGGGTAGACACTGAAGCTTTCTTT; D gene: TRBD1; J gene: TRBJ1-1; V gene: TRBV15; clone size: .
CDR3 protein: CASSLSSGRGTDTQYF; CDR3 DNA: TGTGCCAGCAGCTTATCCAGCGGGAGGGGCACAGATACGCAGTATTTT; D gene: TRBD2; J gene: TRBJ2-3; V gene: TRBV7-7; clone size: .
CDR3 protein: CAIGPGQSTYEQYF; CDR3 DNA: TGTGCCATCGGACCGGGACAGAGTACCTACGAGCAGTACTTC; D gene: TRBD1; J gene: TRBJ2-7; V gene: TRBV6-1; clone size: .
CDR3 protein: CAWEGGYTDTQYF; CDR3 DNA: TGTGCCTGGGAGGGGGGGTACACAGATACGCAGTATTTT; D gene: .; J gene: TRBJ2-3; V gene: TRBV30; clone size: .
CDR3 protein: CASSLGAGVFDGYTF; CDR3 DNA: TGTGCCAGCAGCTTAGGGGCGGGCGTCTTCGATGGCTACACCTTC; D gene: .; J gene: TRBJ1-2; V gene: TRBV7-2; clone size: few
CDR3 protein: CASSEATRPYEQYF; CDR3 DNA: TGTGCCAGCAGTGAAGCTACACGTCCCTACGAGCAGTACTTC; D gene: .; J gene: TRBJ2-7; V gene: TRBV2; clone size: .
CDR3 protein: CASGLGASGTDTQYF; CDR3 DNA: TGTGCCAGTGGTTTGGGGGCTAGCGGGACAGATACGCAGTATTTT; D gene: TRBD2; J gene: TRBJ2-3; V gene: TRBV12-5; clone size: .
CDR3 protein: CASSPSRGGEGTEAFF; CDR3 DNA: TGTGCCAGCTCACCGTCGCGAGGGGGGGAAGGCACTGAAGCTTTCTTT; D gene: .; J gene: TRBJ1-1; V gene: TRBV18; clone size: .
CDR3 protein: CASSFLAGEDTQYF; CDR3 DNA: TGCGCCAGCAGCTTTCTAGCGGGAGAAGATACGCAGTATTTT; D gene: TRBD2; J gene: TRBJ2-3; V gene: TRBV5-1; clone size: .
CDR3 protein: CAWSLVSYNEQFF; CDR3 DNA: TGTGCCTGGAGCCTCGTTTCCTACAATGAGCAGTTCTTC; D gene: .; J gene: TRBJ2-1; V gene: TRBV30; clone size: .
CDR3 protein: CASKQGVNVLTF; CDR3 DNA: TGTGCCTCCAAACAGGGAGTCAACGTCCTGACTTTC; D gene: .; J gene: TRBJ2-6; V gene: TRBV6-1; clone size: .
CDR3 protein: CASSSIYTEAFF; CDR3 DNA: TGTGCCAGCAGCTCAATTTACACTGAAGCTTTCTTT; D gene: .; J gene: TRBJ1-1; V gene: TRBV7-6; clone size: .
CDR3 protein: CASSPQSSGANVLTF; CDR3 DNA: TGTGCCAGCAGCCCACAGAGCTCTGGGGCCAACGTCCTGACTTTC; D gene: .; J gene: TRBJ2-6; V gene: TRBV7-3; clone size: .
CDR3 protein: CSVEQRVGYTF; CDR3 DNA: TGCAGCGTTGAACAGCGGGTTGGCTACACCTTC; D gene: .; J gene: TRBJ1-2; V gene: TRBV29-1; clone size: .
CDR3 protein: CASSLYRGTEAFF; CDR3 DNA: TGTGCCAGCAGTTTGTACAGGGGCACTGAAGCTTTCTTT; D gene: TRBD1; J gene: TRBJ1-1; V gene: TRBV27; clone size: .
CDR3 protein: CASSSGTRRYTGELFF; CDR3 DNA: TGTGCCAGCAGTTCAGGGACACGCCGATACACCGGGGAGCTGTTTTTT; D gene: .; J gene: TRBJ2-2; V gene: TRBV6-5; clone size: .